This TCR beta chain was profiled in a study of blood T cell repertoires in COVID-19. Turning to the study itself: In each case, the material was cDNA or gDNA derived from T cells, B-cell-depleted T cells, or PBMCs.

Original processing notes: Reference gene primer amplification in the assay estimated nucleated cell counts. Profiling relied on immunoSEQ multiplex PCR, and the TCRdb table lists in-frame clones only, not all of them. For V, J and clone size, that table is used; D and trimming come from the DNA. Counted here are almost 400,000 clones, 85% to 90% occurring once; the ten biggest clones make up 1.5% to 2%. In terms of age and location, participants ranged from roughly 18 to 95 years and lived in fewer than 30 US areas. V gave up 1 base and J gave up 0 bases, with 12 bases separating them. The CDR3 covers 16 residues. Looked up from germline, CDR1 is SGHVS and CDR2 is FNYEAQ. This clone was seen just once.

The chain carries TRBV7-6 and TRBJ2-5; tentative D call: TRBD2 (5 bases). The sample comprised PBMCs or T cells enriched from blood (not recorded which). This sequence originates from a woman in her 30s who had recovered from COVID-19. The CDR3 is CASSLEAGHYQETQYF. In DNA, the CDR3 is TGTGCCAGCAGCTTAGAGGCGGGCCACTACCAAGAGACCCAGTACTTC. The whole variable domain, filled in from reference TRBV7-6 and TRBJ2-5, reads GAGVSQSPRYKVTKRGQDVALRCDPISGHVSLYWYRQALGQGPEFLTYFNYEAQQDKSGLPNDRFSAERPEGSISTLTIQRTEQRDSAMYRCASSLEAGHYQETQYFGPGTRLLVL.